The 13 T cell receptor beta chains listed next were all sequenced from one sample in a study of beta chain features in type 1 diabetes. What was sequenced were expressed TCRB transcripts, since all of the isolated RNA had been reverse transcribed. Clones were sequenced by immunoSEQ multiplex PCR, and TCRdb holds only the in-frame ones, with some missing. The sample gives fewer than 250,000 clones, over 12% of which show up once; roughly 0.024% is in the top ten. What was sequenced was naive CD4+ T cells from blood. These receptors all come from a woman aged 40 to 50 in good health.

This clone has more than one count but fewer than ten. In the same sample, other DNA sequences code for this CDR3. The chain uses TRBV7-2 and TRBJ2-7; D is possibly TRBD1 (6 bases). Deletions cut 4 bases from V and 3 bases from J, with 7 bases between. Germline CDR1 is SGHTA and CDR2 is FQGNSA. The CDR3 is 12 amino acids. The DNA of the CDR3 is TGTGCCAGCAGCTCACAGGGCTACGAGCAGTACTTC. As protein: CASSSQGYEQYF.

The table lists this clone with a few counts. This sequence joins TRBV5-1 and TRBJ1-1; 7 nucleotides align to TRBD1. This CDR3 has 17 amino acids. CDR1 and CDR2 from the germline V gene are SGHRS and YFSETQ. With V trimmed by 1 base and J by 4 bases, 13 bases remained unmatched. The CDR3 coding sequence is TGCGCCAGCAGCTTGCAGCCAGGGGGGCAGTTCTCCACTGAAGCTTTCTTT. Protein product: CASSLQPGGQFSTEAFF.

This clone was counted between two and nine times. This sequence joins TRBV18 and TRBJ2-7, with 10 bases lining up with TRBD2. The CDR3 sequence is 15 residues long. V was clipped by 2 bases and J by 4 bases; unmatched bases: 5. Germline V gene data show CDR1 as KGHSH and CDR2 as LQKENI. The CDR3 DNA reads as TGTGCCAGCTCACCAGGGCTAGCGGGGGTTTACGAGCAGTACTTC. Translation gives CASSPGLAGVYEQYF. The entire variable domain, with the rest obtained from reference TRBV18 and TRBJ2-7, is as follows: NAGVMQNPRHLVRRRGQEARLRCSPMKGHSHVYWYRQLPEEGLKFMVYLQKENIIDESGMPKERFSAEFPKEGPSILRIQQVVRGDSAAYFCASSPGLAGVYEQYFGPGTRLTVT.

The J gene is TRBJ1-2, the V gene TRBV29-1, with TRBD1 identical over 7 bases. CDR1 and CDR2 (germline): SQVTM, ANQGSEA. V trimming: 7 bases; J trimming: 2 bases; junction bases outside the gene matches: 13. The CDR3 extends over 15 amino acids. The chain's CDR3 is CSADPRAGGNYGYTF. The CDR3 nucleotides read TGCAGCGCCGACCCGCGTGCAGGGGGGAACTATGGCTACACCTTC.

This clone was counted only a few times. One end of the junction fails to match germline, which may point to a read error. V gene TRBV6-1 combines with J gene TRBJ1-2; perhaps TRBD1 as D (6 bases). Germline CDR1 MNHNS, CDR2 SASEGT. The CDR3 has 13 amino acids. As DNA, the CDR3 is TGTGCCAGCGGCCAAAACAGGGATCTTGGTCGGTCCTTC. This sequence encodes CASGQNRDLGRSF.

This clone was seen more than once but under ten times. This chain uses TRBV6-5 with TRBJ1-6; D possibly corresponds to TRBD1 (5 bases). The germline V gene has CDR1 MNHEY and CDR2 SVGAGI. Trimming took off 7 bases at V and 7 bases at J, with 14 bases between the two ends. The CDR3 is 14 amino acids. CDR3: CASTSTRGNSPLHF. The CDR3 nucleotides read TGTGCCAGCACCTCCACCCGGGGGAATTCACCCCTCCACTTT.

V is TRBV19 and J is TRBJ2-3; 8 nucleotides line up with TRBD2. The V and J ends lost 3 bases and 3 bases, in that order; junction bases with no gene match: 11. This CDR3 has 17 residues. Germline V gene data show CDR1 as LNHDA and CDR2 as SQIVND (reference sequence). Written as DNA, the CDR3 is TGTGCCAGTAGTATTAATCTGGGGCGGGGGGATACAGATACGCAGTATTTT. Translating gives CASSINLGRGDTDTQYF. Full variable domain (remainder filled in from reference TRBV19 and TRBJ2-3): DGGITQSPKYLFRKEGQNVTLSCEQNLNHDAMYWYRQDPGQGLRLIYYSQIVNDFQKGDIAEGYSVSREKKESFPLTVTSAQKNPTAFYLCASSINLGRGDTDTQYFGPGTRLTVL.

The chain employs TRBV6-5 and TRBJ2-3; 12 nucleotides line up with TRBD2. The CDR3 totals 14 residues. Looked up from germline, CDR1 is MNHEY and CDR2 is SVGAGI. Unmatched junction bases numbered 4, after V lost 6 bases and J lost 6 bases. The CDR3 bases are TGTGCCAGCAGGGGGACTAGCGGGTCCGATACGCAGTATTTT. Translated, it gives CASRGTSGSDTQYF.

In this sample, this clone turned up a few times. DNA for the CDR3: TGCGCCAGCAGCTTGGGACAGGGGCCTCCTTTCAACGTCCTGACTTTC. This gives the protein CASSLGQGPPFNVLTF. J is TRBJ2-6 and V is TRBV5-1; 8 nucleotides align to TRBD1. The CDR3 runs to 16 residues. With V trimmed by 0 bases and J by 9 bases, 8 bases remained unmatched. CDR1 is SGHRS, CDR2 YFSETQ, per germline.

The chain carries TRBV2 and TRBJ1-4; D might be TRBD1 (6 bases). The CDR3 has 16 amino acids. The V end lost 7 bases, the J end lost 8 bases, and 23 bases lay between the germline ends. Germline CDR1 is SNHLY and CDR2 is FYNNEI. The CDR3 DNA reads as TGTGCCAGCATACCGGGTCCCTTTAGGGGGGGCGAAAAACTGTTTTTT. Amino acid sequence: CASIPGPFRGGEKLFF.

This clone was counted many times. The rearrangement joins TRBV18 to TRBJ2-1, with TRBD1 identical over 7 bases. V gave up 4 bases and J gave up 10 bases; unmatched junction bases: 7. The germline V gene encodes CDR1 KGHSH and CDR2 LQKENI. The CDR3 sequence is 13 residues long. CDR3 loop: CASSQTRDREQFF. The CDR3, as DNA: TGTGCCAGCTCACAGACCCGGGACAGAGAGCAGTTCTTC.

In DNA, the CDR3 is TGTGCTAGTGGTTCGGGACAGATTAGGGAAGCTTTCTTT. Translation: CASGSGQIREAFF. The V and J genes are TRBV12-5 and TRBJ1-1, with 7 bases that match TRBD1. V lost 4 bases and J lost 8; bases outside the gene matches: 7. There are 13 residues in the CDR3. CDR1 and CDR2 from the germline V gene are LGHNT and FRNRAP. Combining the CDR3 with reference TRBV12-5 and TRBJ1-1 gives the whole variable domain DARVTQTPRHKVTEMGQEVTMRCQPILGHNTVFWYRQTMMQGLELLAYFRNRAPLDDSGMPKDRFSAEMPDATLATLKIQPSEPRDSAVYFCASGSGQIREAFFGQGTRLTVV.

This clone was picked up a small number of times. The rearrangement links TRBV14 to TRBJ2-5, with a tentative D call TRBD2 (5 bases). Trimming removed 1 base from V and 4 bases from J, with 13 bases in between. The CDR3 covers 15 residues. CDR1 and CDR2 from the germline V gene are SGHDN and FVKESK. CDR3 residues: CASSQGLRERETQYF. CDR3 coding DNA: TGTGCCAGCAGCCAAGGGCTTAGGGAGCGAGAGACCCAGTACTTC.